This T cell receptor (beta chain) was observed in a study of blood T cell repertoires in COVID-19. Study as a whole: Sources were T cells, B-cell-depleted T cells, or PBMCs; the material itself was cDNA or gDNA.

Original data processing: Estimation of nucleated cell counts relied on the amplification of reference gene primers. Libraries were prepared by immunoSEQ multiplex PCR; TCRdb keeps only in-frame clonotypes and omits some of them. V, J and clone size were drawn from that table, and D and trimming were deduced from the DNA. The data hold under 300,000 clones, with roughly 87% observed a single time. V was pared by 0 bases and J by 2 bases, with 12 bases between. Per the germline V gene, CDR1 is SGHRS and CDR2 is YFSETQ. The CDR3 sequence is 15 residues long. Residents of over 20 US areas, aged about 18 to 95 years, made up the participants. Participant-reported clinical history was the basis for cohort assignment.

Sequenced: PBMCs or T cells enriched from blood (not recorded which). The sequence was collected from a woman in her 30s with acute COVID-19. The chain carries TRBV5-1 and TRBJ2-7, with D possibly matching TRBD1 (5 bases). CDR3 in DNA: TGCGCCAGCAGCTTGGTTCCCAGGGCCGCCTACGAGCAGTACTTC. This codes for CASSLVPRAAYEQYF.